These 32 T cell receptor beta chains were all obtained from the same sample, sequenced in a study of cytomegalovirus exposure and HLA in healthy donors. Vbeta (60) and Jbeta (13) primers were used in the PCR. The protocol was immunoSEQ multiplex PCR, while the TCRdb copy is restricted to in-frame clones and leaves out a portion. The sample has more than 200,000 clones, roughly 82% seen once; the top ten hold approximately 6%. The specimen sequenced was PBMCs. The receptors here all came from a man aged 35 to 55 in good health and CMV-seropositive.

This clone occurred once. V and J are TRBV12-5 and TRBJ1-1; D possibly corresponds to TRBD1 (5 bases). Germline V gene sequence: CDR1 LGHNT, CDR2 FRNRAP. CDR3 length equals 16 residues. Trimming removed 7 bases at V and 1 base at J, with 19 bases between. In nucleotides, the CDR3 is TGTGCTAGTGCCAGAGCACCGGACAAGGAGAACACTGAAGCTTTCTTT. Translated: CASARAPDKENTEAFF.

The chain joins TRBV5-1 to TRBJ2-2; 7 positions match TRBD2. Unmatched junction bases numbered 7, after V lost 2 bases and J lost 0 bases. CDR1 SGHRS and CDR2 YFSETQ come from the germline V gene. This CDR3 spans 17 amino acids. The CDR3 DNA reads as TGCGCCAGCAGCTTAGTGGGAGGGGCAGCGAACACCGGGGAGCTGTTTTTT. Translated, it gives CASSLVGGAANTGELFF.

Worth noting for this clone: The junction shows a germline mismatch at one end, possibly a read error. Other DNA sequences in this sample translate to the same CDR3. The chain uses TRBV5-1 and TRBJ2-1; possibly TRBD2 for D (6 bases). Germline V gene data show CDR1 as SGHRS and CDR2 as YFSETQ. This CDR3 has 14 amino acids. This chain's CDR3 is CASSLAGQGGEQFF. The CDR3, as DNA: TGCGCTAGCAGCTTGGCCGGGCAGGGAGGTGAGCAGTTCTTC.

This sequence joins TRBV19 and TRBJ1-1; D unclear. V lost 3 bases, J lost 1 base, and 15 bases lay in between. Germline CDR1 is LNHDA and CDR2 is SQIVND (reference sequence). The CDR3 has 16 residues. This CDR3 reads CASSIRVRAANTEAFF. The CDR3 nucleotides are TGTGCCAGTAGTATTCGGGTGAGGGCCGCGAACACTGAAGCTTTCTTT. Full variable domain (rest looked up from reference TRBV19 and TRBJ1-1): DGGITQSPKYLFRKEGQNVTLSCEQNLNHDAMYWYRQDPGQGLRLIYYSQIVNDFQKGDIAEGYSVSREKKESFPLTVTSAQKNPTAFYLCASSIRVRAANTEAFFGQGTRLTVV.

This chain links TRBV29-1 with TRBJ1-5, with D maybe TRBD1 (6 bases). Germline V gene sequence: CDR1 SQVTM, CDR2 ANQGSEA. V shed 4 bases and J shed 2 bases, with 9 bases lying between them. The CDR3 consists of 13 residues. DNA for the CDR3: TGCAGCGTTGTGGGGGCCGGCAATCAGCCCCAGCATTTT. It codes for CSVVGAGNQPQHF.

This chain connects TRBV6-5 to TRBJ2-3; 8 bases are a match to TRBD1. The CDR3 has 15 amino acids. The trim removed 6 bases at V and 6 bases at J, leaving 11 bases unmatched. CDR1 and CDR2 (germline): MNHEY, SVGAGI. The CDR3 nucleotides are TGTGCCAGCAGCCCAGGGGGCAGGGGGCTTGATACGCAGTATTTT. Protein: CASSPGGRGLDTQYF.

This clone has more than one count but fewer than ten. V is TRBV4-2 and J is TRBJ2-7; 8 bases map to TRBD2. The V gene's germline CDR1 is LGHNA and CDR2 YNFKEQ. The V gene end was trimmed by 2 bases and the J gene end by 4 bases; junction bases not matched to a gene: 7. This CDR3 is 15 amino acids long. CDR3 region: CASSQLSGIEYEQYF. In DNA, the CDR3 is TGTGCCAGCAGCCAACTTAGCGGGATTGAGTACGAGCAGTACTTC.

The CDR3 reads CASSSRASGMTDTQYF. CDR3 coding DNA: TGTGCCAGCAGCTCTAGGGCTAGCGGGATGACAGATACGCAGTATTTT. The genes are TRBV11-3 and TRBJ2-3, with 9 bases lining up with TRBD2. Germline V CDR1 and CDR2: SGHNT, YENEEA. Trimming took 4 bases from V and 3 from J; bases not matched to a gene: 8. The CDR3 contains 16 residues.

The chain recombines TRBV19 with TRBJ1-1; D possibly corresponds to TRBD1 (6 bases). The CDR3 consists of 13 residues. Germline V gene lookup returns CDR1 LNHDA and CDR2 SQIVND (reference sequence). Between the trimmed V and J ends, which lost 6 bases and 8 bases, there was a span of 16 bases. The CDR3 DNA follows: TGTGCCAGTAGGTTCGGGACAAACTTGGAAGCTTTCTTT. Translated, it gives CASRFGTNLEAFF.

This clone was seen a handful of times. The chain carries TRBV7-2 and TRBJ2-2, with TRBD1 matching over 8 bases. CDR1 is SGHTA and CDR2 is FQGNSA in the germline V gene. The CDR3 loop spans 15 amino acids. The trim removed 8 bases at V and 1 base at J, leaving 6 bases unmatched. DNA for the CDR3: TGTGCCAGCTCACAGGGGGTTAGGAACACCGGGGAGCTGTTTTTT. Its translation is CASSQGVRNTGELFF.

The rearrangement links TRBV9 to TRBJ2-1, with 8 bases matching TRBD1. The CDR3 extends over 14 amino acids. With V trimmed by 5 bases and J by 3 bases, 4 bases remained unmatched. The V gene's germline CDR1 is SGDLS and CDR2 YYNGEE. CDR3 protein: CASSPTGGYNEQFF. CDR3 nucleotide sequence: TGTGCCAGCAGTCCCACAGGGGGCTACAATGAGCAGTTCTTC.

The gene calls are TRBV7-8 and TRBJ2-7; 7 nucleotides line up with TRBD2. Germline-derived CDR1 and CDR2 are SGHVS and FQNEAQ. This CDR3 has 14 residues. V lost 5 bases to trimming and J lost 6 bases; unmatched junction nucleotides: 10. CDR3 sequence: CASSLTVPGGEQYV. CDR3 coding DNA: TGTGCCAGCAGCCTGACCGTTCCGGGGGGCGAGCAGTACGTC.

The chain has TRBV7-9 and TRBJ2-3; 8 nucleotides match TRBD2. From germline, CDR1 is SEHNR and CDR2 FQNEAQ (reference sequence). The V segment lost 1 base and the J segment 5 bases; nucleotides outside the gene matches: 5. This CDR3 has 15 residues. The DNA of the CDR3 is TGTGCCAGCAGCTTAGGAGCGGGAGTGGGAGATACGCAGTATTTT. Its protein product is CASSLGAGVGDTQYF.

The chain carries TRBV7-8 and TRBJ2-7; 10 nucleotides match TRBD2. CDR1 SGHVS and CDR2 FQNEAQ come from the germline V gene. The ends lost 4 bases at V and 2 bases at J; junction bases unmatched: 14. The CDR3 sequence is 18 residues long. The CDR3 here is CASSSWPREREGPYEQYV. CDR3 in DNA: TGTGCCAGCAGCTCCTGGCCCCGGGAGCGGGAGGGCCCCTACGAGCAGTACGTC.

Here the CDR3 reads CASSYAGGPQETQYF. The CDR3 DNA sequence: TGTGCCAGCAGTTACGCGGGAGGGCCCCAAGAGACCCAGTACTTC. The gene calls are TRBV6-6 and TRBJ2-5; 9 bases agree with TRBD2. CDR1 MNHNY and CDR2 SVGAGI come from the germline V gene (reference sequence). V shed 2 bases, J shed 1 base, and the junction held 2 bases outside the gene matches. This CDR3 comprises 15 residues.

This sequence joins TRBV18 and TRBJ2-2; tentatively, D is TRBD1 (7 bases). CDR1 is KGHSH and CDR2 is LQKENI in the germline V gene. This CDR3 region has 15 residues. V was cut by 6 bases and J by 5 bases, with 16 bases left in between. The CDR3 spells CASSGLGQRTGELFF. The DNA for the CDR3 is TGTGCCAGCTCGGGACTGGGACAGCGGACCGGGGAGCTGTTTTTT.

The DNA for the CDR3 is TGTGCCAGCAGCACAGGGACGGGGAACACTGAAGCTTTCTTT. Translation gives CASSTGTGNTEAFF. V is TRBV7-9 and J is TRBJ1-1; a possible D gene is TRBD1 (6 bases). V lost 5 bases and J lost 1, with 11 bases in between. CDR1 is SEHNR and CDR2 is FQNEAQ in the germline V gene (reference sequence). CDR3 length: 14 residues.

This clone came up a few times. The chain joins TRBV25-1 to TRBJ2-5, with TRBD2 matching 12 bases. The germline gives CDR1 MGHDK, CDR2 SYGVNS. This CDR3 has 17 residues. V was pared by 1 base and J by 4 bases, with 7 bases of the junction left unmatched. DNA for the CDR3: TGTGCCAGCAGTGAATCGGGAGGACTAGCGGGACGAGAGACCCAGTACTTC. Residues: CASSESGGLAGRETQYF.

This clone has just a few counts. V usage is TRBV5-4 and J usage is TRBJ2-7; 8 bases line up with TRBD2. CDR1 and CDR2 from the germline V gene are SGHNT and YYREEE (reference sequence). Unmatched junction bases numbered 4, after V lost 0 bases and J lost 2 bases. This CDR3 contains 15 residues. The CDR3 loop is CASSLGVAGTYEQYF. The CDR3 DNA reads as TGTGCCAGCAGCTTGGGGGTAGCGGGGACCTACGAGCAGTACTTC.

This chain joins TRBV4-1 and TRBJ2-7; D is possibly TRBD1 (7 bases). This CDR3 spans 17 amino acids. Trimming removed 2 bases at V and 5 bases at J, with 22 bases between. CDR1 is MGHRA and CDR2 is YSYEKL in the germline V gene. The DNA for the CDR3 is TGCGCCAGCAGCCAACGGCTAGGTCAGGGGGGCGGCCACGAGCAGTACTTC. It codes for CASSQRLGQGGGHEQYF.

The CDR3: CASSQTGSPYEQYF. The CDR3 region has the DNA TGCGCCAGCAGCCAAACGGGGAGCCCCTACGAGCAGTACTTC. The V gene is TRBV4-1, the J gene TRBJ2-7; a weak D match, TRBD2 (5 bases). V lost 2 bases and J lost 2, with 10 bases in between. Germline V gene data show CDR1 as MGHRA and CDR2 as YSYEKL. This CDR3 has 14 amino acids.

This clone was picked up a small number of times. The CDR3 reads CASSPPSGAYNEQFF. For the CDR3, the DNA is TGTGCCAGCAGCCCGCCTAGCGGAGCCTACAATGAGCAGTTCTTC. The rearrangement joins TRBV7-2 to TRBJ2-1; TRBD2 aligns across 7 bases. Germline V CDR1 and CDR2: SGHTA, FQGNSA. The J segment lost 2 bases and the V segment lost 5 bases, leaving 6 bases of the junction unmatched. The CDR3 is made up of 15 amino acids.

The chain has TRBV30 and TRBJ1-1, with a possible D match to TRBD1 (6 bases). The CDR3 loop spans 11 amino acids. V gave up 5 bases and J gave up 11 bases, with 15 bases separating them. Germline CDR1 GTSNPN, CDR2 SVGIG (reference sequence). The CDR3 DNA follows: TGTGCCTGGGCACAGGGATGGGATGCTTTCTTT. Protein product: CAWAQGWDAFF.

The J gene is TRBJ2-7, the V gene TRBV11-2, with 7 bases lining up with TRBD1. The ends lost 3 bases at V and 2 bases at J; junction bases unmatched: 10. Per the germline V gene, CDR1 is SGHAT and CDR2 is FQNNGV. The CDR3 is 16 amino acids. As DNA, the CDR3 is TGTGCCAGCAGCTTTTCCCCGGGACAGAACACCTACGAGCAGTACTTC. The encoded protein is CASSFSPGQNTYEQYF.

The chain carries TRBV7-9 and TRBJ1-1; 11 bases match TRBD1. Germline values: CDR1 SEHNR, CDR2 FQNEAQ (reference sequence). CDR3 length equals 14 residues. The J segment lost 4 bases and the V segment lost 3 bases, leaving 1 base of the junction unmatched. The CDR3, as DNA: TGTGCCAGCAGCTTCGGGACAGGGGGCACTGAAGCTTTCTTT. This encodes CASSFGTGGTEAFF.

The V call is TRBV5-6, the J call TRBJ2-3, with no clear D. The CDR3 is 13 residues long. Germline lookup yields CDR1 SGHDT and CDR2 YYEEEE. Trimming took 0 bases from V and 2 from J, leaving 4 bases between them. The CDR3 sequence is CASSLGITDTQYF. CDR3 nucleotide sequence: TGTGCCAGCAGCTTGGGTATCACAGATACGCAGTATTTT.

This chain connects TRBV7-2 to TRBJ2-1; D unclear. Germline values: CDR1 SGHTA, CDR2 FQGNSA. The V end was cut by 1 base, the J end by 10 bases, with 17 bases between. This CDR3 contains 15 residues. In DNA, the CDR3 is TGTGCCAGCAGCTTAGTAGGAAGAGCGTTTGGCGAGCAGTTCTTC. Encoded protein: CASSLVGRAFGEQFF. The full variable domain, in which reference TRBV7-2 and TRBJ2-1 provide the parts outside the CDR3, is GAGVSQSPSNKVTEKGKDVELRCDPISGHTALYWYRQSLGQGLEFLIYFQGNSAPDKSGLPSDRFSAERTGGSVSTLTIQRTQQEDSAVYLCASSLVGRAFGEQFFGPGTRLTVL.

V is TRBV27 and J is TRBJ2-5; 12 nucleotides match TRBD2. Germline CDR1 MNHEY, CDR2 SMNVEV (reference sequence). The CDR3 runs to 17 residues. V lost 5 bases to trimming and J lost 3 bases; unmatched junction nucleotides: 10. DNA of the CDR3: TGTGCCAGCAGTCCCCGGACTAGCGGGGCATTGAAAGAGACCCAGTACTTC. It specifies CASSPRTSGALKETQYF.

The CDR3 reads CASSYRTGQPQHF. CDR3 in DNA: TGTGCCAGCAGTTACAGGACAGGGCAGCCCCAGCATTTT. The rearrangement uses TRBV6-6 and TRBJ1-5; 8 bases match TRBD1. CDR1 is MNHNY and CDR2 is SVGAGI in the germline V gene (reference sequence). The trim removed 2 bases at V and 7 bases at J, leaving 1 base unmatched. The CDR3 extends over 13 amino acids.

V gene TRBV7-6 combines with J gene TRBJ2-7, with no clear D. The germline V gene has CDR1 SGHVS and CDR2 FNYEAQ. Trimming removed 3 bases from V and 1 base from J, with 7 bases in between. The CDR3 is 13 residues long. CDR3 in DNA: TGTGCCAGCAGCTTCCGCGATTCCTACGAGCAGTACTTC. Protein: CASSFRDSYEQYF. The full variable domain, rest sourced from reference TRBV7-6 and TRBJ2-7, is GAGVSQSPRYKVTKRGQDVALRCDPISGHVSLYWYRQALGQGPEFLTYFNYEAQQDKSGLPNDRFSAERPEGSISTLTIQRTEQRDSAMYRCASSFRDSYEQYFGPGTRLTVT.

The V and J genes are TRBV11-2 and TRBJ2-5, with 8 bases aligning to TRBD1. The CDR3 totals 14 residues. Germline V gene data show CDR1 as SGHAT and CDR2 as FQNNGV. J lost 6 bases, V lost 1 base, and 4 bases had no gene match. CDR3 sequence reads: CASSLAGGGKTQYF. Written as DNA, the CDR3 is TGTGCCAGCAGCTTAGCAGGGGGCGGGAAGACCCAGTACTTC.

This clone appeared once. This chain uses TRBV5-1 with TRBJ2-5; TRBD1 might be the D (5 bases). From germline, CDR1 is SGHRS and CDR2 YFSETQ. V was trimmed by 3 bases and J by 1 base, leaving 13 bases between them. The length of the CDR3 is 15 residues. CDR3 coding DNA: TGCGCCAGCAGCTATAATGGCAGGGCCCAAGAGACCCAGTACTTC. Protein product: CASSYNGRAQETQYF.